This TCR beta chain was retrieved from a study of blood T cell repertoires in COVID-19. Study details: T cells, B-cell-depleted T cells, or PBMCs supplied cDNA or gDNA.

Here immunoSEQ multiplex PCR was the method, and the copy in TCRdb shows in-frame clones only, minus some. This table has 150,000 to 200,000 clones, around 83% appearing once. CDR3 length: 15 residues. Germline V gene data show CDR1 as SGHKS and CDR2 as YYEKEE (reference sequence). Trimming shortened V by 0 bases and J by 4 bases, and 13 bases separated the two germline ends. The source material was peripheral blood. This TCR derives from a woman in her 70s with COVID-19, enrolled during active disease. The chain links TRBV5-5 to TRBJ1-2, with TRBD1 as a possible D gene (6 bases). The DNA for the CDR3 is TGTGCCAGCAGCTTGGGCGGACAGATCACCTATGGCTACACCTTC. This encodes CASSLGGQITYGYTF.